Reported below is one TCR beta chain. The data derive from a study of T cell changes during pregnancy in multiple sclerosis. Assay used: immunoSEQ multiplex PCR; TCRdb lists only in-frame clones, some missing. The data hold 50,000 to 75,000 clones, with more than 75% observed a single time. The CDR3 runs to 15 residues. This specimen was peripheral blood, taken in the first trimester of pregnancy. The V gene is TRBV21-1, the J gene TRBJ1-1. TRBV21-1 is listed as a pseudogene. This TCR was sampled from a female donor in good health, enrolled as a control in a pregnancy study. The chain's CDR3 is CASSKARSADTEAFF. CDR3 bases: TGTGCCAGCAGCAAAGCGAGGTCGGCTGACACTGAAGCTTTCTTT.